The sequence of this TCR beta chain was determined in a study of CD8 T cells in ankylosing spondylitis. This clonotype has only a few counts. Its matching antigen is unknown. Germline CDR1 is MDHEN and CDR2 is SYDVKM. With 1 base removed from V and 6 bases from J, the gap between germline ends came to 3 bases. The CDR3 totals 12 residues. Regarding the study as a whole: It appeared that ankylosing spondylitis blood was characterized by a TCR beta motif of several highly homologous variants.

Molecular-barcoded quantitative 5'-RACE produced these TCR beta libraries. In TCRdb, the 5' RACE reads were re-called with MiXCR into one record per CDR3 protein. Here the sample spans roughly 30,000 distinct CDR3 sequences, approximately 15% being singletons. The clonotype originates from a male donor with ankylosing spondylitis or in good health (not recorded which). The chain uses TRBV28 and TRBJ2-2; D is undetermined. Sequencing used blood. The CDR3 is CASSLSSGELFF. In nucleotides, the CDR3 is TGTGCCAGCAGTTTATCTTCCGGGGAGCTGTTTTTT.